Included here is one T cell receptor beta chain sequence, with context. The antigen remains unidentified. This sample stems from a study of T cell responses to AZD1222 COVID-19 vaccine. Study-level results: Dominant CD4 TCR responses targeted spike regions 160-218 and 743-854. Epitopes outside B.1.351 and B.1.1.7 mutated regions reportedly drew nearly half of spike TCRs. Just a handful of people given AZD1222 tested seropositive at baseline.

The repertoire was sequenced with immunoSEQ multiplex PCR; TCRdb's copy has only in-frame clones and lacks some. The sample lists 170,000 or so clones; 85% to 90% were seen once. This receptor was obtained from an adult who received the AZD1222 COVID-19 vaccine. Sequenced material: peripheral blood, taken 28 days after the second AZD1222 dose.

The CDR3 loop reads CASSAGGHSGNTIYF. The DNA for the CDR3 is TGTGCCAGCTCGGCAGGGGGCCACTCTGGAAACACCATATATTTT. The chain is built from TRBV6-5 and TRBJ1-3; 8 bases are shared with TRBD1. V gave up 8 bases and J gave up 0 bases; unmatched junction bases: 6. The CDR3 runs 15 residues. Germline values: CDR1 MNHEY, CDR2 SVGAGI.